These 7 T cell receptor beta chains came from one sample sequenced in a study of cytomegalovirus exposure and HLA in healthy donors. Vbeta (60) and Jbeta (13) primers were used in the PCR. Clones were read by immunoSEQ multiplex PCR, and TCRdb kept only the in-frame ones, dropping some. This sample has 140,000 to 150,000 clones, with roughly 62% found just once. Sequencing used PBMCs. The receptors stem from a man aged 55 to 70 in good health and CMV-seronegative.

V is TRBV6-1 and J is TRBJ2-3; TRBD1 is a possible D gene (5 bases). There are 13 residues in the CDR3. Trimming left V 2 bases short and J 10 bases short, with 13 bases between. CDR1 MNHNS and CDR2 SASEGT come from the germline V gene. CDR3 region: CASSELGQTAQYF. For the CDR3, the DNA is TGTGCCAGCAGTGAACTTGGGCAGACAGCGCAGTATTTT.

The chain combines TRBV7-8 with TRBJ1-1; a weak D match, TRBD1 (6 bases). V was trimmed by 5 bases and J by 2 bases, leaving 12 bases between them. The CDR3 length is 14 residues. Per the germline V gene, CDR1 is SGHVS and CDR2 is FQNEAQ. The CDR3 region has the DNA TGTGCCAGCAGCCTCGGACAGTTCAACACTGAAGCTTTCTTT. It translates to CASSLGQFNTEAFF.

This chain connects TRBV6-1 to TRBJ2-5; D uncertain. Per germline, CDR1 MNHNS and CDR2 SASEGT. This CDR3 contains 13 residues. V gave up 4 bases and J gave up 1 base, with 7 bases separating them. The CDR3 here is CASSAGTQETQYF. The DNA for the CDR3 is TGTGCCAGCAGTGCTGGCACCCAAGAGACCCAGTACTTC.

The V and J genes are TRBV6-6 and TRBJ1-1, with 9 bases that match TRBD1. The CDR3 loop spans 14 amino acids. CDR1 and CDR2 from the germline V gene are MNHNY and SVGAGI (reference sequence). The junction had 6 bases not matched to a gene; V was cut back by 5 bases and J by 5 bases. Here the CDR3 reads CASSGTGSGTEAFF. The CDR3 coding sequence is TGTGCCAGCAGTGGGACAGGGTCGGGAACTGAAGCTTTCTTT.

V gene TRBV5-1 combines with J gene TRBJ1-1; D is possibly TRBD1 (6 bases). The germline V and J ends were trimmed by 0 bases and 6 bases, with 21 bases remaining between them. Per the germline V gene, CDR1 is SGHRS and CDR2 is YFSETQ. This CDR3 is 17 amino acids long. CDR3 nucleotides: TGCGCCAGCAGCTTGGGAATAACCACTACAGGGTTGTCTGAAGCTTTCTTT. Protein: CASSLGITTTGLSEAFF.

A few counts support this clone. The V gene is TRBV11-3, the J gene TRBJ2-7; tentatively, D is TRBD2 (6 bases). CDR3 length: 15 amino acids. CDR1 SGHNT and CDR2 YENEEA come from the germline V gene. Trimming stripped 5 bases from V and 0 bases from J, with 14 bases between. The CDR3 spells CASSPGGLSSYEQYF. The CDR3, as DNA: TGTGCCAGCAGCCCCGGGGGTCTAAGCTCCTACGAGCAGTACTTC.

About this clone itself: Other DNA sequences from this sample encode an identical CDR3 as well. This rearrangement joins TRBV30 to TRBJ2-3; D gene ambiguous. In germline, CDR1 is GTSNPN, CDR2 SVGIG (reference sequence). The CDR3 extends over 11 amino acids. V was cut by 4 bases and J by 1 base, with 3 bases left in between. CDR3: CAWTGTDTQYF. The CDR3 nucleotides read TGTGCCTGGACAGGCACAGATACGCAGTATTTT.